Listed below are T cell receptor beta chains from one sample, sequenced in a study of metastatic and nonmetastatic thyroid tumors. TCRdb reprocessed the PCR reads using MiXCR. The sample lists tens of thousands of clones; approximately 20% were seen once. Material: blood. These receptors originate from a female donor with papillary thyroid cancer or a benign thyroid nodule (not recorded which). Some clones in this sample may be carry-over from other donors' samples. CDR3s include the opening cysteine and the closing phenylalanine or tryptophan. Fields, in order: V gene, CDR3 length, clone size, D gene, J gene, CDR3 protein, CDR3 DNA. D genes are given only for firm matches. Clone size is stated in some rows and not others, as once, few, many or a class when expanded.

TRBV19	12	many	NA	TRBJ1-5	CASRPGNQPQHF	TGTGCCAGTAGACCCGGAAATCAGCCCCAGCATTTT
TRBV19	14	many	NA	TRBJ2-1	CASSRTESYNEQFF	TGTGCCAGTAGCAGGACAGAATCCTACAATGAGCAGTTCTTC
TRBV6-2/TRBV6-3	15	medium-sized	NA	TRBJ1-2	CASSERGAVNYGYTF	TGTGCCAGCAGCGAGCGGGGGGCCGTTAACTATGGCTACACCTTC
TRBV20-1	12	many	NA	TRBJ1-2	CRPKGGSYGYTF	TGCAGGCCCAAGGGGGGGAGTTATGGCTACACCTTC
TRBV4-1	16	many	TRBD2	TRBJ2-1	CASSDRGLAGDNEQFF	TGCGCCAGCAGCGACCGGGGACTAGCGGGGGACAATGAGCAGTTCTTC
TRBV19	15	many	TRBD1	TRBJ2-5	CASSMEGQGRGTQYF	TGTGCCAGTAGTATGGAAGGACAGGGGAGGGGGACCCAGTACTTC
TRBV30	13	NA	NA	TRBJ1-1	CAWSPPRVRGAFF	TGTGCCTGGAGCCCCCCCAGGGTGCGCGGAGCTTTCTTT
TRBV7-2	14	many	NA	TRBJ2-2	CATSPGSNTGELFF	TGTGCCACCTCACCCGGGTCGAACACCGGGGAGCTGTTTTTT
TRBV4-1	16	many	TRBD1	TRBJ2-7	CASSQEGTGGVDGQYF	TGCGCCAGCAGCCAAGAAGGGACAGGGGGCGTCGACGGGCAGTACTTC
TRBV15	15	few	NA	TRBJ2-1	CATSSRQSVYNEQFF	TGTGCCACCAGCAGTCGACAGTCCGTATACAATGAGCAGTTCTTC
TRBV5-1	15	many	TRBD2	TRBJ2-2	CASIGVAGQTGELFF	TGCGCCAGCATTGGGGTAGCGGGGCAGACCGGGGAGCTGTTTTTT
TRBV20-1	15	medium-sized	NA	TRBJ2-7	CSASPTAGSLYEQYF	TGCAGTGCCTCACCAACGGCAGGGAGCCTCTACGAGCAGTACTTC
TRBV4-1	12	many	NA	TRBJ1-4	CASSQSYRELFF	TGCGCCAGCAGCCAATCTTACAGGGAACTGTTTTTT
TRBV5-5	14	many	NA	TRBJ2-7	CASSLSGTGYEQYF	TGTGCCAGCAGCTTGAGCGGTACCGGCTACGAGCAGTACTTC